This passage covers 26 T cell receptor beta chains from one sample sequenced in a study of T cell clones after liver transplantation (dated by TCRdb to about 2019). The time point label, read with the paper, signifies: pre-transplant. Libraries were constructed by the immunoSEQ multiplex PCR assay. Drawn from immuneACCESS, this table holds only the in-frame rearrangements with V and J called that TCRdb kept. Clones are partly lost; checked studies trace under half to an unresolved V gene and leave the rest unexplained. The sample has 70,000 to 85,000 clones on record, about 80% of them singletons. The ten most abundant clones make up 0.45% to 0.65% of the sample. The sample here was CD4+ T cells from blood, taken before liver transplant. The receptors stem from a human donor who received a liver transplant.

This chain connects TRBV28 to TRBJ2-7; the D gene is possibly TRBD1 (5 bases). V was trimmed by 6 bases and J by 0 bases, leaving 12 bases between them. The CDR3 has 14 residues. Germline CDR1 reads MDHEN; CDR2 reads SYDVKM. The CDR3 nucleotides read TGTGCCAGCAGGCCCACAGGTAGCTCCTACGAGCAGTACTTC. Its translation is CASRPTGSSYEQYF.

With regard to this clone: At one boundary the junction diverges from the germline segment, which might be a read error. The chain links TRBV5-1 to TRBJ2-7; perhaps TRBD1 as D (6 bases). CDR3 length equals 14 residues. The V gene's germline CDR1 is SGHRS and CDR2 YFSETQ. For the CDR3, the DNA is TGCGCCAGCAGCCGCAGCAGGGGCTCCAACGAGCAGTACTTC. The encoded protein is CASSRSRGSNEQYF.

The chain recombines TRBV5-1 with TRBJ2-3, with TRBD2 matching over 7 bases. The V segment lost 2 bases and the J segment 0 bases; nucleotides outside the gene matches: 0. The CDR3 extends over 14 amino acids. Germline CDR1 and CDR2: SGHRS and YFSETQ. CDR3 amino acids: CASSFSGSTDTQYF. The CDR3 DNA follows: TGCGCCAGCAGCTTTAGCGGGAGCACAGATACGCAGTATTTT.

This clone was observed a few times. The V and J genes are TRBV28 and TRBJ1-4; TRBD1 agrees at 9 bases. Germline trimming cut 5 bases from V and 8 bases from J; bases unmatched to any gene: 9. Germline V gene sequence: CDR1 MDHEN, CDR2 SYDVKM. This CDR3 has 15 residues. The CDR3 sequence is CASSVRGTGKEKLFF. CDR3 sequence (DNA): TGTGCCAGCAGTGTTAGGGGGACAGGGAAGGAAAAACTGTTTTTT. Full variable domain (rest looked up from reference TRBV28 and TRBJ1-4): DVKVTQSSRYLVKRTGEKVFLECVQDMDHENMFWYRQDPGLGLRLIYFSYDVKMKEKGDIPEGYSVSREKKERFSLILESASTNQTSMYLCASSVRGTGKEKLFFGSGTQLSVL.

Written as DNA, the CDR3 is TGTGCCAGCCGCGGGGGGCCCGGCCAGTTCTTC. Translation gives CASRGGPGQFF. This sequence joins TRBV11-2 and TRBJ2-1; 8 bases line up with TRBD2. Germline-derived CDR1 and CDR2 are SGHAT and FQNNGV. The ends lost 8 bases at V and 13 bases at J; junction bases unmatched: 7. This CDR3 has 11 amino acids.

This rearrangement joins TRBV5-1 to TRBJ2-5; D not resolved. The V gene's germline CDR1 is SGHRS and CDR2 YFSETQ. With 4 bases removed from V and 1 base from J, the gap between germline ends came to 11 bases. CDR3 length equals 14 residues. CDR3 nucleotides: TGCGCCAGCAGCGCAAAGTTAGGCCAAGAGACCCAGTACTTC. Translated, it gives CASSAKLGQETQYF. Full variable domain (rest looked up from reference TRBV5-1 and TRBJ2-5): KAGVTQTPRYLIKTRGQQVTLSCSPISGHRSVSWYQQTPGQGLQFLFEYFSETQRNKGNFPGRFSGRQFSNSRSEMNVSTLELGDSALYLCASSAKLGQETQYFGPGTRLLVL.

CDR3 region: CASSPGTSGRATDTQYF. The CDR3 region has the DNA TGTGCCAGCAGCCCCGGGACTAGCGGGAGGGCCACAGATACGCAGTATTTT. This sequence joins TRBV2 and TRBJ2-3; 16 nucleotides line up with TRBD2. V lost 6 bases and J lost 2; bases outside the gene matches: 5. Germline loops: CDR1 SNHLY, CDR2 FYNNEI. The CDR3 runs 17 residues.

The chain is built from TRBV5-4 and TRBJ1-1; D not certain. CDR1 is SGHNT and CDR2 is YYREEE in the germline V gene (reference sequence). CDR3 length equals 14 residues. V lost 4 bases, J lost 4 bases, and 14 bases lay in between. CDR3 nucleotides: TGTGCCAGCAGCCCAGCCGGGGTGGCCACTGAAGCTTTCTTT. Encoded protein: CASSPAGVATEAFF. Complete variable domain (other parts from reference TRBV5-4 and TRBJ1-1): ETGVTQSPTHLIKTRGQQVTLRCSSQSGHNTVSWYQQALGQGPQFIFQYYREEENGRGNFPPRFSGLQFPNYSSELNVNALELDDSALYLCASSPAGVATEAFFGQGTRLTVV.

The chain couples TRBV28 to TRBJ1-1; perhaps TRBD1 as D (6 bases). V was cut by 2 bases and J by 8 bases, with 15 bases left in between. The CDR3 has 14 residues. The germline V gene encodes CDR1 MDHEN and CDR2 SYDVKM. The CDR3 protein is CASSLKGAQGEAFF. DNA of the CDR3: TGTGCCAGCAGTTTAAAAGGGGCCCAGGGGGAAGCTTTCTTT.

The rearrangement links TRBV11-3 to TRBJ1-1; no clear D gene. Per the germline V gene, CDR1 is SGHNT and CDR2 is YENEEA. V dropped 3 bases and J dropped 1 base, with 6 bases sitting between them. This CDR3 comprises 13 residues. CDR3 sequence (DNA): TGTGCCAGCAGCTTCGACGCGAACACTGAAGCTTTCTTT. This gives the protein CASSFDANTEAFF.

The V call is TRBV2, the J call TRBJ1-5; 7 positions match TRBD1. The CDR3 extends over 14 amino acids. Germline-derived CDR1 and CDR2 are SNHLY and FYNNEI. With V trimmed by 2 bases and J by 5 bases, 3 bases remained unmatched. The DNA for the CDR3 is TGTGCCAGCAGTGAACTAACAGGGGATCAGCCCCAGCATTTT. Encoded protein: CASSELTGDQPQHF.

With respect to this clone: The junction shows a germline mismatch at one end, possibly a read error. The genes are TRBV11-2 and TRBJ2-2, with a weak D call TRBD2 (6 bases). CDR1 and CDR2 (germline): SGHAT, FQNNGV. This CDR3 contains 13 residues. The CDR3 here is CASRLAETGELFF. Written as DNA, the CDR3 is TGTGCCAGCAGATTAGCGGAAACCGGGGAGCTGTTTTTT.

J is TRBJ2-1 and V is TRBV28, with TRBD1 matching over 8 bases. The J segment lost 10 bases and the V segment lost 4 bases, leaving 6 bases of the junction unmatched. Germline loops: CDR1 MDHEN, CDR2 SYDVKM. The CDR3 length is 13 residues. The CDR3 DNA reads as TGTGCCAGCAGTTCGACAGGGGTACGCGAGCAGTTCTTC. Translating gives CASSSTGVREQFF.

The chain employs TRBV15 and TRBJ2-1, with 9 bases lining up with TRBD2. CDR3 length: 14 residues. The V segment lost 6 bases and the J segment 10 bases; nucleotides outside the gene matches: 10. Germline V lookup: CDR1 LNHNV, CDR2 YYDKDF (reference sequence). In nucleotides, the CDR3 is TGTGCCACCAGTGGTATAGCGGGAGCTGGGGAGCAGTTCTTC. It translates to CATSGIAGAGEQFF. Together with reference TRBV15 and TRBJ2-1, the CDR3 gives the full variable domain: DAMVIQNPRYQVTQFGKPVTLSCSQTLNHNVMYWYQQKSSQAPKLLFHYYDKDFNNEADTPDNFQSRRPNTSFCFLDIRSPGLGDTAMYLCATSGIAGAGEQFFGPGTRLTVL.

This chain joins TRBV5-1 and TRBJ1-1; D uncertain. From germline, CDR1 is SGHRS and CDR2 YFSETQ. Trimming took 1 base from V and 4 from J, leaving 11 bases between them. CDR3 size: 14 residues. DNA of the CDR3: TGCGCCAGCAGCTTGCTCGGACGGGGCACTGAAGCTTTCTTT. Its translation: CASSLLGRGTEAFF.

Only one count was recorded for this clone. The V gene is TRBV18, the J gene TRBJ1-3; D possibly corresponds to TRBD1 (6 bases). The V and J ends lost 2 bases and 0 bases respectively, with 8 bases between them. The CDR3 extends over 15 amino acids. Germline V gene sequence: CDR1 KGHSH, CDR2 LQKENI. CDR3 region: CASSPDRSSGNTIYF. Here the CDR3 DNA reads TGTGCCAGCTCACCAGACAGGTCCTCTGGAAACACCATATATTTT.

CDR3 sequence: CSARTSGRAWNEQFF. CDR3 nucleotide sequence: TGCAGCGCCAGGACTAGCGGGAGGGCGTGGAATGAGCAGTTCTTC. This chain uses TRBV29-1 with TRBJ2-1; 15 bases match TRBD2. Germline V gene lookup returns CDR1 SQVTM and CDR2 ANQGSEA. The CDR3 covers 15 residues. The junction had 8 bases not matched to a gene; V was cut back by 7 bases and J by 7 bases.

The genes are TRBV10-3 and TRBJ2-3; TRBD2 aligns across 7 bases. This CDR3 comprises 14 residues. CDR1 is ENHRY, CDR2 SYGVKD, per germline. The V segment lost 11 bases and the J segment 0 bases; nucleotides outside the gene matches: 8. Written as DNA, the CDR3 is TGTGCCGTCTGGGGTAGCGGGAGCACAGATACGCAGTATTTT. This encodes CAVWGSGSTDTQYF.

J is TRBJ2-2 and V is TRBV28; D unresolved. Per germline, CDR1 MDHEN and CDR2 SYDVKM. CDR3 size: 14 residues. V dropped 5 bases and J dropped 0 bases, with 7 bases sitting between them. CDR3 DNA sequence: TGTGCCAGCAGTCCCATCCCGAACACCGGGGAGCTGTTTTTT. Protein: CASSPIPNTGELFF. The whole variable domain, remainder taken from reference TRBV28 and TRBJ2-2, is DVKVTQSSRYLVKRTGEKVFLECVQDMDHENMFWYRQDPGLGLRLIYFSYDVKMKEKGDIPEGYSVSREKKERFSLILESASTNQTSMYLCASSPIPNTGELFFGEGSRLTVL.

The chain links TRBV4-1 to TRBJ1-2, with unresolved D. The CDR3 has 16 residues. Germline loops: CDR1 MGHRA, CDR2 YSYEKL. V was trimmed by 4 bases and J by 5 bases, leaving 20 bases between them. CDR3 coding DNA: TGCGCCAGCAGCCGCGGCGTGGCGGGGTTTCAGTATGGCTACACCTTC. Its translation: CASSRGVAGFQYGYTF.

The chain employs TRBV2 and TRBJ2-1; TRBD2 matches 8 bases. V shed 5 bases, J shed 9 bases, and the junction held 9 bases outside the gene matches. Germline loops: CDR1 SNHLY, CDR2 FYNNEI. The CDR3 runs to 14 residues. The CDR3: CASSPGLAGGEQFF. The CDR3 DNA reads as TGTGCCAGCAGTCCAGGACTAGCTGGGGGTGAGCAGTTCTTC. Full variable domain (remainder filled in from reference TRBV2 and TRBJ2-1): EPEVTQTPSHQVTQMGQEVILRCVPISNHLYFYWYRQILGQKVEFLVSFYNNEISEKSEIFDDQFSVERPDGSNFTLKIRSTKLEDSAMYFCASSPGLAGGEQFFGPGTRLTVL.

The rearrangement joins TRBV5-4 to TRBJ2-7; the D gene is possibly TRBD2 (6 bases). The germline CDR1 and CDR2 sequences are SGHNT and YYREEE (reference sequence). V shed 3 bases and J shed 4 bases, with 17 bases lying between them. The CDR3 covers 15 residues. CDR3 sequence reads: CASSSPSGGRYEQYF. The CDR3 region has the DNA TGTGCCAGCAGCTCACCTTCCGGGGGTCGGTACGAGCAGTACTTC. The complete variable domain, with remaining parts taken from reference TRBV5-4 and TRBJ2-7, reads ETGVTQSPTHLIKTRGQQVTLRCSSQSGHNTVSWYQQALGQGPQFIFQYYREEENGRGNFPPRFSGLQFPNYSSELNVNALELDDSALYLCASSSPSGGRYEQYFGPGTRLTVT.

This clone was detected only a few times. The chain links TRBV28 to TRBJ1-1, with 8 bases aligning to TRBD1. Trimming cost V 5 bases and J 1 base; bases outside gene matches: 6. This CDR3 spans 15 amino acids. The germline gives CDR1 MDHEN, CDR2 SYDVKM. The CDR3 sequence: CASSPGGTRNTEAFF. CDR3 sequence (DNA): TGTGCCAGCAGTCCAGGGGGCACGAGGAACACTGAAGCTTTCTTT.

CDR3 DNA: TGTGCCAGCAGCTCCACGGGTGCGGCCGGGGAGCTGTTTTTT. It encodes CASSSTGAAGELFF. This rearrangement joins TRBV7-2 to TRBJ2-2, with D unresolved. Germline values: CDR1 SGHTA, CDR2 FQGNSA. V was pared by 4 bases and J by 6 bases, with 12 bases between. The CDR3 is 14 amino acids.

The V and J genes are TRBV5-1 and TRBJ2-1, with 11 nucleotides matching TRBD1. This CDR3 region has 17 residues. Germline assignment: CDR1 SGHRS and CDR2 YFSETQ. J was trimmed by 0 bases and V by 3 bases; bases with no gene match: 5. CDR3 nucleotide sequence: TGCGCCAGCAGCTCGGCAGGGACAGGGGGCTCCTACAATGAGCAGTTCTTC. Translated, it gives CASSSAGTGGSYNEQFF.

This chain connects TRBV5-1 to TRBJ2-6, with TRBD1 matching 10 bases. V lost 4 bases, J lost 0 bases, and 10 bases stayed unmatched. CDR1 SGHRS and CDR2 YFSETQ come from the germline V gene. The CDR3 contains 19 residues. The CDR3 DNA sequence: TGCGCCAGCAGCGCTTCCGGGACAGGGGCCTACTCTGGGGCCAACGTCCTGACTTTC. It specifies CASSASGTGAYSGANVLTF. Filled out from reference TRBV5-1 and TRBJ2-6, the complete variable domain reads KAGVTQTPRYLIKTRGQQVTLSCSPISGHRSVSWYQQTPGQGLQFLFEYFSETQRNKGNFPGRFSGRQFSNSRSEMNVSTLELGDSALYLCASSASGTGAYSGANVLTFGAGSRLTVL.